One sample yielded the 29 T cell receptor beta chains listed below, sequenced in a study of cytomegalovirus exposure and HLA in healthy donors. The PCR employed 60 Vbeta primers together with 13 Jbeta primers. Profiled with immunoSEQ multiplex PCR; TCRdb holds only in-frame clones, not every one. The sample carries about 160,000 clones, around four fifths recorded once. The source material was PBMCs. These receptors came from a woman between 18 and 29 years old in good health and CMV-seronegative.

This clone was seen more than once but under ten times. The chain carries TRBV5-4 and TRBJ2-5, with 9 bases identical to TRBD2. Germline V lookup: CDR1 SGHNT, CDR2 YYREEE (reference sequence). Trimming at V came to 4 bases and at J to 5 bases, leaving 6 bases not matched to a gene. This CDR3 comprises 14 residues. The CDR3 spells CASSTGLAVETQYF. As DNA, the CDR3 is TGTGCCAGCAGCACGGGACTAGCTGTGGAGACCCAGTACTTC.

V and J are TRBV9 and TRBJ2-5, with D possibly matching TRBD2 (7 bases). With 5 bases removed from V and 4 bases from J, the gap between germline ends came to 18 bases. The germline CDR1 and CDR2 sequences are SGDLS and YYNGEE. The CDR3 extends over 15 amino acids. CDR3 in amino acids: CASSGRGSVRETQYF. The CDR3, as DNA: TGTGCCAGCAGTGGGAGGGGGTCCGTGAGAGAGACCCAGTACTTC.

The genes are TRBV29-1 and TRBJ1-1; no clear D gene. V gave up 7 bases and J gave up 1 base, with 10 bases separating them. Germline V gene lookup returns CDR1 SQVTM and CDR2 ANQGSEA. The CDR3 is made up of 12 amino acids. CDR3 sequence: CSANVQNTEAFF. CDR3 DNA: TGCAGCGCCAACGTACAGAACACTGAAGCTTTCTTT.

V usage is TRBV7-9 and J usage is TRBJ1-1; 8 nucleotides align to TRBD1. From germline, CDR1 is SEHNR and CDR2 FQNEAQ (reference sequence). The CDR3 is 16 amino acids. J was trimmed by 1 base and V by 3 bases; bases with no gene match: 7. CDR3 coding DNA: TGTGCCAGCAGCTTTCTAGACAGGGGTAGGAACACTGAAGCTTTCTTT. It codes for CASSFLDRGRNTEAFF.

There are a few counts of this clone. The chain employs TRBV5-1 and TRBJ1-6; 8 bases map to TRBD1. The CDR3 sequence is 15 residues long. Per germline, CDR1 SGHRS and CDR2 YFSETQ. Trimming removed 7 bases from V and 10 bases from J; junction bases left unmatched: 13. CDR3 nucleotide sequence: TGCGCCAGCCATCTTGGGACAGGAGGCGGATCACCCCTCCACTTT. As protein: CASHLGTGGGSPLHF.

The chain links TRBV2 to TRBJ1-4; the D is unclear. The V and J ends lost 8 bases and 6 bases respectively, with 13 bases between them. Germline values: CDR1 SNHLY, CDR2 FYNNEI. The CDR3 spans 13 residues. The CDR3 DNA is TGTGCCAGCTTTGGGCAGACCTATGAAAAACTGTTTTTT. It codes for CASFGQTYEKLFF. Looking up the rest from reference TRBV2 and TRBJ1-4 gives the full variable domain: EPEVTQTPSHQVTQMGQEVILRCVPISNHLYFYWYRQILGQKVEFLVSFYNNEISEKSEIFDDQFSVERPDGSNFTLKIRSTKLEDSAMYFCASFGQTYEKLFFGSGTQLSVL.

The chain recombines TRBV4-1 with TRBJ1-6; TRBD1 agrees at 7 bases. This CDR3 region has 15 residues. Trimming took 4 bases from V and 10 from J; bases not matched to a gene: 10. Germline V gene lookup returns CDR1 MGHRA and CDR2 YSYEKL. CDR3: CASSPARQGRSPLHF. CDR3 nucleotide sequence: TGCGCCAGCAGCCCAGCCCGACAGGGAAGATCACCCCTCCACTTT.

This clone was detected once. This sequence joins TRBV9 and TRBJ2-3; D call uncertain. Germline loops: CDR1 SGDLS, CDR2 YYNGEE. V gave up 4 bases and J gave up 2 bases, with 5 bases separating them. This CDR3 has 12 amino acids. CDR3 sequence: CASSTYTDTQYF. For the CDR3, the DNA is TGTGCCAGCAGCACATACACAGATACGCAGTATTTT.

V and J are TRBV25-1 and TRBJ1-4; possibly TRBD1 for D (5 bases). V lost 7 bases and J lost 4, with 13 bases in between. Germline loops: CDR1 MGHDK, CDR2 SYGVNS. There are 14 residues in the CDR3. This chain's CDR3 is CASTQQDFNEKLFF. The CDR3, as DNA: TGTGCCAGCACACAACAGGATTTTAATGAAAAACTGTTTTTT.

The V call is TRBV5-1, the J call TRBJ2-7; tentative D call: TRBD1 (5 bases). This CDR3 is 15 amino acids long. The ends were cut back, 4 bases at V and 3 bases at J, with 17 bases in the middle. Germline V gives CDR1 SGHRS, CDR2 YFSETQ. CDR3 bases: TGCGCCAGCAGCGCATCAGGGCTGGAATTCTACGAGCAGTACTTC. This codes for CASSASGLEFYEQYF.

The chain uses TRBV28 and TRBJ1-1; possible D gene TRBD1, 5 bases. Trimming took 5 bases from V and 5 from J, leaving 15 bases between them. This CDR3 is built from 14 residues. CDR1 and CDR2 from the germline V gene are MDHEN and SYDVKM. The CDR3 here is CASSRGGFETEAFF. The CDR3 DNA reads TGTGCCAGCAGTCGGGGGGGATTTGAGACTGAAGCTTTCTTT.

The chain couples TRBV6-6 to TRBJ2-3; TRBD2 matches 8 bases. V shed 6 bases and J 3 bases; nucleotides not matched to a gene: 2. Germline assignment: CDR1 MNHNY and CDR2 SVGAGI (reference sequence). This CDR3 has 13 residues. The CDR3 reads CASRLAGTDTQYF. CDR3 bases: TGTGCCAGCAGGTTAGCGGGGACAGATACGCAGTATTTT.

The V gene is TRBV10-3, the J gene TRBJ1-6; D possibly corresponds to TRBD1 (5 bases). The CDR3 is 12 residues long. The V and J ends lost 11 bases and 10 bases respectively, with 15 bases between them. Germline values: CDR1 ENHRY, CDR2 SYGVKD. CDR3 protein: CASRGEGSPLHF. The CDR3 region has the DNA TGTGCCTCGCGAGGGGAGGGGTCACCCCTCCACTTT.

In its sample, this clone was seen a few times. The chain is built from TRBV6-5 and TRBJ2-6; no reliable D call. Germline V lookup: CDR1 MNHEY, CDR2 SVGAGI. The germline V and J ends were trimmed by 2 bases and 0 bases, with 5 bases remaining between them. This CDR3 has 15 residues. The CDR3, as DNA: TGTGCCAGCAGTTACCTGTCCTCTGGGGCCAACGTCCTGACTTTC. It is translated as CASSYLSSGANVLTF.

The chain carries TRBV10-3 and TRBJ2-1; 9 bases agree with TRBD2. The CDR3 consists of 16 residues. Germline CDR1 and CDR2: ENHRY and SYGVKD. J lost 0 bases, V lost 0 bases, and 0 bases had no gene match. This CDR3 is CAISESAGGSYNEQFF. The CDR3 nucleotides read TGTGCCATCAGTGAGTCAGCGGGGGGCTCCTACAATGAGCAGTTCTTC.

About this clone: Mismatch with germline at one junction end may stem from a read error. The J gene is TRBJ2-3, the V gene TRBV7-7; TRBD2 is a possible D gene (6 bases). Germline V gives CDR1 SSHAT, CDR2 FNYEAQ (reference sequence). This CDR3 is built from 17 residues. As DNA, the CDR3 is TGTGCTAGCAGCTTAGCGGATGGTCCGAGGGCCCAAGATACGCAGTATTTT. This encodes CASSLADGPRAQDTQYF.

The chain recombines TRBV27 with TRBJ2-7; 7 bases map to TRBD1. V lost 0 bases, J lost 2 bases, and 4 bases stayed unmatched. Germline CDR1 is MNHEY and CDR2 is SMNVEV (reference sequence). The CDR3 is made up of 15 amino acids. This CDR3 is CASSLSSQGAYEQYF. CDR3 coding DNA: TGTGCCAGCAGTTTATCATCGCAGGGGGCCTACGAGCAGTACTTC.

V gene TRBV28 combines with J gene TRBJ2-5; 8 nucleotides align to TRBD2. The J segment lost 5 bases and the V segment lost 6 bases, leaving 11 bases of the junction unmatched. The length of the CDR3 is 15 residues. CDR1 and CDR2 from the germline V gene are MDHEN and SYDVKM. CDR3 in amino acids: CASRPGLAYKETQYF. The CDR3 DNA follows: TGTGCCAGCAGACCTGGACTAGCCTATAAGGAGACCCAGTACTTC.

The chain has TRBV29-1 and TRBJ2-1, with 10 bases aligning to TRBD1. The V gene's germline CDR1 is SQVTM and CDR2 ANQGSEA. The CDR3 spans 14 residues. V lost 4 bases and J lost 8; bases outside the gene matches: 8. CDR3 in DNA: TGCAGCGTTGTACGGTGGACAGGGGGGGATGAGCAGTTCTTC. Translating gives CSVVRWTGGDEQFF.

This clone has more than one count but fewer than ten. The V call is TRBV18, the J call TRBJ2-2; D might be TRBD1 (5 bases). Germline-derived CDR1 and CDR2 are KGHSH and LQKENI. The ends were cut back, 4 bases at V and 1 base at J, with 7 bases in the middle. The CDR3 is 14 amino acids. This CDR3 reads CASSRGRNTGELFF. Written as DNA, the CDR3 is TGTGCCAGCTCACGGGGCCGGAACACCGGGGAGCTGTTTTTT.

The V call is TRBV19, the J call TRBJ2-1, with 7 bases aligning to TRBD2. Germline V gives CDR1 LNHDA, CDR2 SQIVND (reference sequence). V shed 3 bases and J 4 bases; nucleotides not matched to a gene: 3. The CDR3 is 14 amino acids. The CDR3 nucleotides are TGTGCCAGTAGTATGGACGGGGGGTACAATGAGCAGTTCTTC. Encoded protein: CASSMDGGYNEQFF.

This chain joins TRBV10-3 and TRBJ2-3, with 13 bases identical to TRBD2. There are 16 residues in the CDR3. Germline V gene lookup returns CDR1 ENHRY and CDR2 SYGVKD. Trimming at V came to 10 bases and at J to 6 bases, leaving 13 bases not matched to a gene. Here the CDR3 DNA reads TGTGCCACTCACCCCGGGACTAGCGGGGCAACGGATACGCAGTATTTT. Translated, it gives CATHPGTSGATDTQYF.

The chain uses TRBV27 and TRBJ2-2; 9 positions match TRBD1. The CDR3 covers 17 residues. J lost 7 bases, V lost 5 bases, and 14 bases had no gene match. CDR1 is MNHEY and CDR2 is SMNVEV in the germline V gene (reference sequence). CDR3 DNA sequence: TGTGCCAGCAGTCCACCGGCTCGGGACAGGGTGATCGGGGAGCTGTTTTTT. Protein sequence: CASSPPARDRVIGELFF.

This rearrangement joins TRBV6-5 to TRBJ2-5; 9 bases match TRBD2. This CDR3 comprises 15 residues. With V trimmed by 5 bases and J by 10 bases, 14 bases remained unmatched. Germline lookup yields CDR1 MNHEY and CDR2 SVGAGI. This CDR3 is CASSNQLGGGGGQYF. The CDR3 DNA reads TGTGCCAGCAGTAACCAGCTTGGCGGCGGGGGGGGCCAGTACTTC.

CDR3 in amino acids: CASSLGVVTGNTEAFF. CDR3 in DNA: TGTGCCAGCAGCTTAGGTGTCGTGACAGGGAACACTGAAGCTTTCTTT. The rearrangement joins TRBV7-9 to TRBJ1-1; maybe TRBD1 (6 bases). The germline V and J ends were trimmed by 1 base and 1 base, with 13 bases remaining between them. In germline, CDR1 is SEHNR, CDR2 FQNEAQ (reference sequence). This CDR3 has 16 amino acids. Variable domain in full (rest from reference TRBV7-9 and TRBJ1-1): DTGVSQNPRHKITKRGQNVTFRCDPISEHNRLYWYRQTLGQGPEFLTYFQNEAQLEKSRLLSDRFSAERPKGSFSTLEIQRTEQGDSAMYLCASSLGVVTGNTEAFFGQGTRLTVV.

This rearrangement joins TRBV9 to TRBJ2-3, with TRBD2 matching 14 bases. The CDR3 consists of 20 residues. Looked up from germline, CDR1 is SGDLS and CDR2 is YYNGEE. Losses at the gene ends were 0 bases for V and 4 bases for J; bases not matched to a gene: 13. CDR3 sequence: CASSVGLGGLAGAQADTQYF. DNA for the CDR3: TGTGCCAGCAGCGTAGGGCTTGGGGGACTAGCGGGAGCGCAGGCAGATACGCAGTATTTT. Supplemented by reference TRBV9 and TRBJ2-3, the full variable domain reads DSGVTQTPKHLITATGQRVTLRCSPRSGDLSVYWYQQSLDQGLQFLIQYYNGEERAKGNILERFSAQQFPDLHSELNLSSLELGDSALYFCASSVGLGGLAGAQADTQYFGPGTRLTVL.

The rearrangement uses TRBV15 and TRBJ2-3, with TRBD2 identical over 10 bases. CDR1 LNHNV and CDR2 YYDKDF come from the germline V gene (reference sequence). The junction had 11 bases not matched to a gene; V was cut back by 5 bases and J by 6 bases. The CDR3 totals 16 residues. The DNA for the CDR3 is TGTGCCACCAGCGGTCGCCTAGCGGGAGTTGGTGATACGCAGTATTTT. Translating it yields CATSGRLAGVGDTQYF. Variable domain in full (rest from reference TRBV15 and TRBJ2-3): DAMVIQNPRYQVTQFGKPVTLSCSQTLNHNVMYWYQQKSSQAPKLLFHYYDKDFNNEADTPDNFQSRRPNTSFCFLDIRSPGLGDTAMYLCATSGRLAGVGDTQYFGPGTRLTVL.

The CDR3 DNA is TGTGCCAGCAGCGTTAACCCGGGCGGGGAGCTGTTTTTT. Translated, it gives CASSVNPGGELFF. The chain couples TRBV6-4 to TRBJ2-2; D remains unclear. Germline V CDR1 and CDR2: MRHNA, SNTAGT. This CDR3 spans 13 amino acids. V was clipped by 6 bases and J by 7 bases, with 12 bases between them.

About this clone: Other DNA sequences within the sample encode an identical CDR3. The chain combines TRBV18 with TRBJ1-1; D call uncertain. In germline, CDR1 is KGHSH, CDR2 LQKENI. Trimming shortened V by 6 bases and J by 1 base, and 9 bases separated the two germline ends. This CDR3 is 13 amino acids long. In DNA, the CDR3 is TGTGCCAGCTCCGGTACAGCGAACACTGAAGCTTTCTTT. Protein sequence: CASSGTANTEAFF.